These 30 T cell receptor beta chains originate from one sample sequenced in a study of blood T cell repertoires in COVID-19. Clones were sequenced by immunoSEQ multiplex PCR, and TCRdb holds only the in-frame ones, with some missing. The table shows some 230,000 clones, with around 81% occurring only once. Sequences were obtained from peripheral blood. The receptors were gathered from a woman aged 25 to 39 who had recovered from COVID-19.

V usage is TRBV19 and J usage is TRBJ2-7, with TRBD1 matching 8 bases. Per the germline V gene, CDR1 is LNHDA and CDR2 is SQIVND (reference sequence). V lost 3 bases and J lost 1; bases outside the gene matches: 8. This CDR3 is 16 amino acids long. CDR3 nucleotide sequence: TGTGCCAGTAGTATCAAAACAGGGGGATATTCCTACGAGCAGTACTTC. Protein sequence: CASSIKTGGYSYEQYF.

The chain combines TRBV5-6 with TRBJ2-5, with TRBD1 as a possible D gene (10 bases). CDR1 is SGHDT, CDR2 YYEEEE, per germline. The CDR3 loop spans 18 amino acids. V lost 4 bases and J lost 0, with 22 bases in between. CDR3 amino acids: CASSRGQGTSWYQETQYF. CDR3 nucleotides: TGTGCCAGCAGCAGGGGACAGGGGACTAGCTGGTACCAAGAGACCCAGTACTTC. Full variable domain (outside the CDR3, taken from reference TRBV5-6 and TRBJ2-5): DAGVTQSPTHLIKTRGQQVTLRCSPKSGHDTVSWYQQALGQGPQFIFQYYEEEERQRGNFPDRFSGHQFPNYSSELNVNALLLGDSALYLCASSRGQGTSWYQETQYFGPGTRLLVL.

The chain carries TRBV6-4 and TRBJ1-2; the match to TRBD1 covers 8 bases. The CDR3 has 14 residues. V lost 5 bases to trimming and J lost 3 bases; unmatched junction nucleotides: 5. CDR1 is MRHNA, CDR2 SNTAGT, per germline. The CDR3 is CASSKDRGDYGYTF. The CDR3 region has the DNA TGTGCCAGCAGTAAAGACAGGGGTGACTATGGCTACACCTTC.

The chain combines TRBV11-2 with TRBJ1-2, with 9 bases aligning to TRBD1. In germline, CDR1 is SGHAT, CDR2 FQNNGV. V gave up 4 bases and J gave up 3 bases; unmatched junction bases: 3. CDR3 length: 14 residues. CDR3 DNA: TGTGCCAGCAGCTCCCGACAGGGGGACTATGGCTACACCTTC. Protein sequence: CASSSRQGDYGYTF.

As for this clone: One junction end does not reproduce the germline sequence, and a read error may be involved. The chain employs TRBV9 and TRBJ2-3; 8 positions match TRBD2. This CDR3 region has 14 residues. The germline CDR1 and CDR2 sequences are SGDLS and YYNGEE. CDR3 nucleotides: TGTGCCAGCAGCACCAGCGGGAGCATAGATACGCAGTATTTT. It codes for CASSTSGSIDTQYF. The full variable domain, completed using reference TRBV9 and TRBJ2-3, is DSGVTQTPKHLITATGQRVTLRCSPRSGDLSVYWYQQSLDQGLQFLIQYYNGEERAKGNILERFSAQQFPDLHSELNLSSLELGDSALYFCASSTSGSIDTQYFGPGTRLTVL.

This chain links TRBV6-8 with TRBJ2-2; TRBD2 matches 7 bases. This CDR3 comprises 16 residues. In germline, CDR1 is MNHGY, CDR2 SAAAGT. J was trimmed by 0 bases and V by 5 bases; bases with no gene match: 6. CDR3 nucleotides: TGTGCCAGCAGTGAGGGAGGGGTCCCGAACACCGGGGAGCTGTTTTTT. Amino acid sequence: CASSEGGVPNTGELFF.

The J gene is TRBJ2-2, the V gene TRBV2; D gene unclear. Germline V gives CDR1 SNHLY, CDR2 FYNNEI. The CDR3 extends over 10 amino acids. Trimming took off 6 bases at V and 7 bases at J, with 3 bases between the two ends. CDR3 in amino acids: CASSFGELFF. In DNA, the CDR3 is TGTGCCAGCAGCTTCGGGGAGCTGTTTTTT.

The rearrangement links TRBV27 to TRBJ2-1; D is perhaps TRBD2 (5 bases). There are 15 residues in the CDR3. Per germline, CDR1 MNHEY and CDR2 SMNVEV (reference sequence). V was cut by 4 bases and J by 1 base, with 11 bases left in between. The CDR3 protein is CASSSAVKSYNEQFF. In DNA form, the CDR3 reads TGTGCCAGCAGTTCAGCGGTGAAATCCTACAATGAGCAGTTCTTC.

The chain uses TRBV18 and TRBJ1-1, with 7 positions matching TRBD1. Germline V gene data show CDR1 as KGHSH and CDR2 as LQKENI. Trimming took 2 bases from V and 3 from J; bases not matched to a gene: 3. This CDR3 spans 14 amino acids. The CDR3: CASSPETGHTEAFF. Written as DNA, the CDR3 is TGTGCCAGCTCACCAGAGACAGGGCACACTGAAGCTTTCTTT.

The genes are TRBV21-1 and TRBJ1-1; TRBD1 was called by the table and not checked on the DNA. TRBV21-1 is flagged as a pseudogene. The CDR3 is 17 residues long. Here the CDR3 reads CASSKGASVPRDTEAFF. DNA for the CDR3: TGTGCCAGCAGCAAGGGGGCCTCGGTACCCAGGGACACTGAAGCTTTCTTT.

The table lists this clone with a few counts. The genes are TRBV6-5 and TRBJ1-1, with TRBD1 matching 9 bases. The ends lost 6 bases at V and 6 bases at J; junction bases unmatched: 8. Germline CDR1 MNHEY, CDR2 SVGAGI. The CDR3 extends over 14 amino acids. CDR3 amino acids: CASSPGTGWAEAFF. The CDR3 DNA reads TGTGCCAGCAGCCCCGGGACAGGGTGGGCTGAAGCTTTCTTT.

This sequence joins TRBV9 and TRBJ2-1; 9 bases map to TRBD2. The V gene end was trimmed by 4 bases and the J gene end by 0 bases; junction bases not matched to a gene: 14. CDR1 is SGDLS and CDR2 is YYNGEE in the germline V gene. The CDR3 covers 19 residues. DNA for the CDR3: TGTGCCAGCAGCCTCAACGCAGGCGGGAGGGCCAGCTCCTACAATGAGCAGTTCTTC. Its protein is CASSLNAGGRASSYNEQFF.

This clone was seen a handful of times. The rearrangement links TRBV7-9 to TRBJ2-1; 10 nucleotides agree with TRBD1. The germline V gene encodes CDR1 SEHNR and CDR2 FQNEAQ (reference sequence). Trimming took 5 bases from V and 3 from J; bases not matched to a gene: 4. CDR3 length: 15 amino acids. CDR3 nucleotides: TGTGCCAGCAGCATCGGACAGGGGGTCTACAATGAGCAGTTCTTC. This gives the protein CASSIGQGVYNEQFF.

This sequence joins TRBV9 and TRBJ2-3; possible D gene TRBD2, 5 bases. Germline V lookup: CDR1 SGDLS, CDR2 YYNGEE. This CDR3 is built from 14 residues. Trimming cost V 0 bases and J 5 bases, with 10 bases left between them. The CDR3 here is CASSVGGLGDTQYF. Here the CDR3 DNA reads TGTGCCAGCAGCGTAGGCGGACTCGGAGATACGCAGTATTTT.

The chain recombines TRBV6-5 with TRBJ2-2; D perhaps matches TRBD1 (6 bases). Germline CDR1 reads MNHEY; CDR2 reads SVGAGI. The V end was cut by 3 bases, the J end by 7 bases, with 12 bases between. This CDR3 contains 14 residues. The CDR3 DNA reads as TGTGCCAGCAGTTATATCAGGGGCAGCGGGGAGCTGTTTTTT. Translation: CASSYIRGSGELFF.

This clone was seen just once. V gene TRBV6-5 combines with J gene TRBJ1-2; TRBD1 is a possible D gene (6 bases). CDR3 length equals 13 residues. The V gene lost 6 bases and the J gene lost 5 bases, with 13 bases spanning the gap. Germline assignment: CDR1 MNHEY and CDR2 SVGAGI. In DNA, the CDR3 is TGTGCCAGCAGCCGTAAAGGGGGATATGGCTACACCTTC. It is translated as CASSRKGGYGYTF.

The J gene is TRBJ2-1, the V gene TRBV6-5, with no clear D. Germline lookup yields CDR1 MNHEY and CDR2 SVGAGI. V lost 9 bases and J lost 9, with 18 bases in between. The CDR3 runs 13 residues. The CDR3 DNA follows: TGTGCCAGTGGTCCTATTGGGCGCACTGAGCAGTTCTTC. Its protein product is CASGPIGRTEQFF.

The J gene is TRBJ1-3, the V gene TRBV18; no clear D. Germline-derived CDR1 and CDR2 are KGHSH and LQKENI. This CDR3 spans 17 amino acids. Trimming took off 6 bases at V and 0 bases at J, with 18 bases between the two ends. As DNA, the CDR3 is TGTGCCAGCTCGCCGAGAGAAGATTCTAGCTCTGGAAACACCATATATTTT. Translated, it gives CASSPREDSSSGNTIYF.

The chain joins TRBV12-3 or TRBV12-4 to TRBJ1-5; 9 bases map to TRBD1. V dropped 4 bases and J dropped 13; count of bases not matched to a gene: 5. This CDR3 has 12 amino acids. The CDR3 reads CASSSGTGLQHF. The CDR3 nucleotides read TGTGCCAGCAGTTCCGGGACAGGGCTTCAGCATTTT.

The chain has TRBV24-1 and TRBJ1-3, with D perhaps matching TRBD1 (5 bases). Trimming removed 2 bases from V and 3 bases from J, with 13 bases in between. Germline CDR1 is KGHDR and CDR2 is SFDVKD. There are 16 residues in the CDR3. The CDR3 DNA sequence: TGTGCCACCAGTGATTCCCAGGGAAGTGGTGGAAACACCATATATTTT. Protein: CATSDSQGSGGNTIYF.

Written as DNA, the CDR3 is TGTGCCAGCAGTGAAGGGGGGGGTCAAGAGACCCAGTACTTC. This translates into CASSEGGGQETQYF. The chain is built from TRBV2 and TRBJ2-5; 7 bases match TRBD2. Germline V gene data show CDR1 as SNHLY and CDR2 as FYNNEI. The CDR3 is made up of 14 amino acids. After removal of 1 base from V and 2 bases from J, the junction contained 1 base not matched to a gene. The complete variable domain, with remaining parts taken from reference TRBV2 and TRBJ2-5, reads EPEVTQTPSHQVTQMGQEVILRCVPISNHLYFYWYRQILGQKVEFLVSFYNNEISEKSEIFDDQFSVERPDGSNFTLKIRSTKLEDSAMYFCASSEGGGQETQYFGPGTRLLVL.

In this sample, this clone turned up a few times. The chain combines TRBV5-1 with TRBJ2-1; D gene ambiguous. The germline V gene has CDR1 SGHRS and CDR2 YFSETQ. The CDR3 spans 14 residues. Trimming took off 0 bases at V and 6 bases at J, with 10 bases between the two ends. The CDR3 spells CASSLARFSNEQFF. The DNA of the CDR3 is TGCGCCAGCAGCTTGGCCAGGTTTAGCAATGAGCAGTTCTTC.

This rearrangement joins TRBV11-1 to TRBJ2-5, with TRBD2 as a possible D gene (6 bases). The V end was cut by 4 bases, the J end by 0 bases, with 15 bases between. Germline V gene lookup returns CDR1 SGHAT and CDR2 FQDESV (reference sequence). This CDR3 has 16 residues. CDR3 sequence: CASSSPGGGYQETQYF. CDR3 DNA sequence: TGTGCCAGCAGCTCCCCCGGCGGAGGGTACCAAGAGACCCAGTACTTC. Full variable domain (outside the CDR3, taken from reference TRBV11-1 and TRBJ2-5): EAEVAQSPRYKITEKSQAVAFWCDPISGHATLYWYRQILGQGPELLVQFQDESVVDDSQLPKDRFSAERLKGVDSTLKIQPAELGDSAMYLCASSSPGGGYQETQYFGPGTRLLVL.

The rearrangement joins TRBV19 to TRBJ2-7; 11 bases are shared with TRBD2. The CDR3 is made up of 15 amino acids. In germline, CDR1 is LNHDA, CDR2 SQIVND (reference sequence). Trimming took 5 bases from V and 2 from J; bases not matched to a gene: 5. The DNA for the CDR3 is TGTGCCAGTAGTTTCGGGACTAGCGGCGCCTACGAGCAGTACTTC. Amino acid sequence: CASSFGTSGAYEQYF.

The chain is built from TRBV7-9 and TRBJ2-2; the match to TRBD1 covers 8 bases. Germline CDR1 reads SEHNR; CDR2 reads FQNEAQ (reference sequence). V shed 0 bases, J shed 0 bases, and the junction held 3 bases outside the gene matches. This CDR3 region has 17 residues. The CDR3 nucleotides read TGTGCCAGCAGCTTAGCGGACAGGGCCACGAACACCGGGGAGCTGTTTTTT. As protein: CASSLADRATNTGELFF.

In DNA form, the CDR3 reads TGTGCCAGCAGTCCCAGGGGGCTTGCCGGGGAGCTGTTTTTT. Translation gives CASSPRGLAGELFF. J is TRBJ2-2 and V is TRBV28; 8 bases map to TRBD1. Germline loops: CDR1 MDHEN, CDR2 SYDVKM. V lost 5 bases to trimming and J lost 6 bases; unmatched junction nucleotides: 5. The CDR3 is 14 residues long.

The V call is TRBV11-2, the J call TRBJ1-2; 8 bases agree with TRBD1. This CDR3 has 15 amino acids. Per germline, CDR1 SGHAT and CDR2 FQNNGV. Losses at the gene ends were 5 bases for V and 4 bases for J; bases not matched to a gene: 9. The CDR3 sequence: CASSPRQGTPYGYTF. The CDR3 DNA reads TGTGCCAGCAGCCCGAGACAGGGGACCCCCTATGGCTACACCTTC.

This chain uses TRBV11-2 with TRBJ2-1; the match to TRBD1 covers 10 bases. This CDR3 is built from 17 residues. V trimming: 4 bases; J trimming: 0 bases; junction bases outside the gene matches: 6. The germline CDR1 and CDR2 sequences are SGHAT and FQNNGV. The chain's CDR3 is CASSSRQGAISYNEQFF. CDR3 DNA sequence: TGTGCCAGCAGCTCCAGACAGGGGGCTATCTCCTACAATGAGCAGTTCTTC.

This sequence joins TRBV19 and TRBJ1-1, with D uncertain. CDR1 LNHDA and CDR2 SQIVND come from the germline V gene (reference sequence). The germline V and J ends were trimmed by 6 bases and 0 bases, with 11 bases remaining between them. CDR3 length equals 14 residues. CDR3 sequence: CASSWQVMNTEAFF. The CDR3 coding sequence is TGTGCCAGTAGCTGGCAGGTTATGAACACTGAAGCTTTCTTT.

This chain links TRBV10-2 with TRBJ1-5; 8 bases map to TRBD1. V lost 8 bases and J lost 5; bases outside the gene matches: 8. Germline V gives CDR1 WSHSY, CDR2 SAAADI. The CDR3 contains 14 residues. The CDR3 coding sequence is TGCGCCAGCTGGGACAGGAGGTGGGATCAGCCCCAGCATTTT. As protein: CASWDRRWDQPQHF.